This TCR beta chain was documented in a study of graft-versus-host responses after intestinal transplantation. This clone appeared a few times. The antigen remains undetermined. The assay was immunoSEQ multiplex PCR, and TCRdb's table has in-frame clones only and misses some. Of approximately 100,000 clones listed, roughly 88% are singletons. Losses at the gene ends were 7 bases for V and 7 bases for J; bases not matched to a gene: 16. Germline CDR1 reads LGHNA; CDR2 reads YNFKEQ. The CDR3 loop spans 17 amino acids. The sequencing used unstimulated CD4+ T cells sorted from spleen or lymph node cells, collected before intestinal transplant. The TCR comes from a human donor who received an intestinal transplant. This sequence joins TRBV4-2 and TRBJ2-3; 11 nucleotides align to TRBD2. The DNA of the CDR3 is TGTGCCAGCAACCCCGAATCACTAGCGGGGGTTCAGAATACGCAGTATTTT. As protein: CASNPESLAGVQNTQYF.